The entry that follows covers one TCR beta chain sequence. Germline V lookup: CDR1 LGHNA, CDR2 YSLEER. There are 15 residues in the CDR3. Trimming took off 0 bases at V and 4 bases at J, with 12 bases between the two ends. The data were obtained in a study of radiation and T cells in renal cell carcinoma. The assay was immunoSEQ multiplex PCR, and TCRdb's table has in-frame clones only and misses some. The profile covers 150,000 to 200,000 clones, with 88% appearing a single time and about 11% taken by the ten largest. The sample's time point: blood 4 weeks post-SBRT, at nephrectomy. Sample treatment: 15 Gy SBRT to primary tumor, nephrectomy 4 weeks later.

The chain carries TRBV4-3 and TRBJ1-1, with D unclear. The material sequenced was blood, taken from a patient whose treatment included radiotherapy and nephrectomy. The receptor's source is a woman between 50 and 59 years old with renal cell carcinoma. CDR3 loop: CASSQDRRRSTEAFF. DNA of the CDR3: TGCGCCAGCAGCCAAGATAGGAGAAGGTCCACTGAAGCTTTCTTT.